This is a list of T cell receptor beta chains from one sample in a study of immune evolution from preneoplasia to lung adenocarcinoma. Measured with immunoSEQ multiplex PCR; TCRdb has only the in-frame clones, and not every one. The top ten clones hold 8% to 9.5% of a sample with under 9,500 clones, under 90% of them seen once. Source material: FFPE invasive lung adenocarcinoma tissue. These receptors were collected from a person aged 45-65 years with lung adenocarcinoma. Both conserved end residues are part of each CDR3. D genes are given only for firm matches. Size tells how often a clone was seen (once, few, many) or the class of an expanded clone, and some rows leave it out.

>TRBD2|TRBV5-4|NA|TRBJ2-3
TGTGCCAGCAGCTTGGGGTGGACTAGCGGGGGGAAAAACACAGATACGCAGTATTTT
CASSLGWTSGGKNTDTQYF
>NA|TRBV10-3|NA|TRBJ1-1
TGTGCCATCAGTCGGGCGAACACTGAAGCTTTCTTT
CAISRANTEAFF
>NA|TRBV6-1|NA|TRBJ1-1
TGTGCCAGCAGTGAAGCGCTGAAGGTTGAAGCTTTCTTT
CASSEALKVEAFF
>TRBD2|TRBV11-3|NA|TRBJ2-4
TGTGCCAGCAGCTTAGACGGAACTAGCGGGACATTGGCCAAAAACATTCAGTACTTC
CASSLDGTSGTLAKNIQYF
>NA|TRBV27|NA|TRBJ1-5
TGTGCCAGCAGTTTCCAACAGGATCAGCCCCAGCATTTT
CASSFQQDQPQHF
>TRBD2|TRBV7-9|NA|TRBJ2-5
TGTGCCAGCAGAACGACTAGCGGCCAAGAGACCCAGTACTTC
CASRTTSGQETQYF
>NA|TRBV19|NA|TRBJ1-4
TGTGCCAGTAGCCGACGGAGAGGGGAAGGGAATGAAAAACTGTTTTTT
CASSRRRGEGNEKLFF
>NA|TRBV2|NA|TRBJ1-1
TGTGCCAGCAGTGGACAGAGGGACACTGAAGCTTTCTTT
CASSGQRDTEAFF
>TRBD2|TRBV18|NA|TRBJ2-1
TGTGCCAGCTTACCAACGGGGGGAGGTGAGCAGTTCTTC
CASLPTGGGEQFF
>NA|TRBV27|NA|TRBJ2-7
TGTGCCAGCAGTTCAACCCTCAGACAGTACTTC
CASSSTLRQYF
>NA|TRBV10-3|NA|TRBJ2-2
TGTGCCATCAGTGACCCCGCGAGGCAGGCTGCGAACACCGGGGAGCTGTTTTTT
CAISDPARQAANTGELFF
>NA|TRBV5-1|large|TRBJ2-7
TGCGCCAGCAGGCCCGCCGTGGGGACGGGCTACGAGCAGTACTTC
CASRPAVGTGYEQYF
>NA|TRBV7-9|NA|TRBJ1-3
TGTGCCAGCAGCGAGACACCTAGCAACACCATATATTTT
CASSETPSNTIYF
>NA|TRBV6-5|NA|TRBJ1-3
TGTGCCAGCAGTTCCGGGACGGATGGAAACACCATATATTTT
CASSSGTDGNTIYF
>TRBD2|TRBV11-2|NA|TRBJ2-3
TGTGCCAGCAGCCGCGGACTAGCCGTAACAGATACGCAGTATTTT
CASSRGLAVTDTQYF
>NA|TRBV7-3|NA|TRBJ1-2
TGTGCCAGCAGCCCGAGCCCCGGGACATCCGAGGGCTACACCTTC
CASSPSPGTSEGYTF
>TRBD2|TRBV4-2|NA|TRBJ2-2
TGTGCCAGCAGCCCAACCGGGACTAGCGGGGGGACGAACACCGGGGAGCTGTTTTTT
CASSPTGTSGGTNTGELFF
>NA|TRBV19|NA|TRBJ2-3
TGTGCCAGTAGTAGGGATTCAACAGATACGCAGTATTTT
CASSRDSTDTQYF
>TRBD2|TRBV7-3|NA|TRBJ2-3
TGTGCCAGCAGCCCGAAAAGGGGACTAGCGGCGGAGGGTACAGATACGCAGTATTTT
CASSPKRGLAAEGTDTQYF
>TRBD1|TRBV7-9|NA|TRBJ2-1
TGTGCCAGCAGCCGGGACAGTTATAATGAGCAGTTCTTC
CASSRDSYNEQFF
>TRBD1|TRBV28|NA|TRBJ1-2
TGTGCCAGCAGTTTGCTAGCGGGACAGGGTGATGGCTACACCTTC
CASSLLAGQGDGYTF
>NA|TRBV28|NA|TRBJ1-2
TGTGCCAGCAGCAAAACAGGGTATGGCTACACCTTC
CASSKTGYGYTF
>TRBD1|TRBV19|NA|TRBJ2-6
TGTGCCAGTGGAACAGGGGGCGCGATTTTTACTGGGGCCAACGTCCTGACTTTC
CASGTGGAIFTGANVLTF
>TRBD2|TRBV5-1|NA|TRBJ2-3
TGCGCCAGCAGCTCTAGCGGGAGGGGAGATACGCAGTATTTT
CASSSSGRGDTQYF
>NA|TRBV5-1|NA|TRBJ1-1
TGCGCCAGCAGCCGGGGTTATCAGGTGAACACTGAAGCTTTCTTT
CASSRGYQVNTEAFF
>TRBD2|TRBV5-1|NA|TRBJ2-7
TGCGCCAGCAGCTTTCAGTCCGGGGGGGCCCACGAGCAGTACTTC
CASSFQSGGAHEQYF
>TRBD1|TRBV19|NA|TRBJ2-5
TGTGCCAGTAATCCCGGGACAGGGGAAGAGACCCAGTACTTC
CASNPGTGEETQYF
>TRBD1|TRBV4-1|NA|TRBJ1-3
TGCGCCAGCAGCCAACCCTTCGACAGGGAGTCTGGAAACACCATATATTTT
CASSQPFDRESGNTIYF
>NA|TRBV2|few|TRBJ1-2
TGTGCCAGCAGTGAGATACAGGATTTGAACTATGGCTACACCTTC
CASSEIQDLNYGYTF
>NA|TRBV30|NA|TRBJ1-1
TGTGCCTGGAGTGAACATGGTGGGGCAGAGACTGAAGCTTTCTTT
CAWSEHGGAETEAFF
>NA|TRBV5-1|NA|TRBJ1-4
TGCGCCAGCAGCGCCGGGACCAACCCTAATAATGAAAAACTGTTTTTT
CASSAGTNPNNEKLFF
>NA|TRBV15|NA|TRBJ2-7
TGTGCCACCAGCAGAGAGGGCGTGAGCTCCTACGAGCAGTACTTC
CATSREGVSSYEQYF
>TRBD1|TRBV18|NA|TRBJ1-1
TGTGCCAGCTCGCGCGACAGGGAGGTTGGGGGAGCTTTCTTT
CASSRDREVGGAFF
>TRBD1|TRBV9|once|TRBJ1-4
TGTGCCAGCAGCGCCGGACAGGAAGTACGAGAAAAACTGTTTTTT
CASSAGQEVREKLFF
>NA|TRBV10-3|NA|TRBJ1-5
TGTGCCATCAAACAATCGGGGGGGGGTCAGCCCCAGCATTTT
CAIKQSGGGQPQHF
>TRBD2|TRBV5-4|NA|TRBJ2-7
TGTGCCAGCAGCTTGTCCACCTCCCTAGCGGGAGACGAGCAGTACTTC
CASSLSTSLAGDEQYF
>TRBD1|TRBV5-4|few|TRBJ2-5
TGTGCCAGCAGCCTCGAGGGGGCGCTCGTGGAGACCCAGTACTTC
CASSLEGALVETQYF
>NA|TRBV11-3|NA|TRBJ2-3
TGTGCCAGCAGCTCAGCGGGAAGGGGGTCAGATACGCAGTATTTT
CASSSAGRGSDTQYF
>TRBD1|TRBV7-2|NA|TRBJ2-2
TGTGCCAGCAAGATACAGGGGTCCGGGGAGCTGTTTTTT
CASKIQGSGELFF
>TRBD2|TRBV29-1|NA|TRBJ2-1
TGCAGCGTGGGACTAGCGGGATGGGTTGAGCAGTTCTTC
CSVGLAGWVEQFF
>TRBD1|TRBV10-3|once|TRBJ2-1
TGTGCCATCACCACAGGGGAAGATGAGCAGTTCTTC
CAITTGEDEQFF
>NA|TRBV9|once|TRBJ2-2
TGTGCCAGCAGCGTGGAGCCGAACACCGGGGAGCTGTTTTTT
CASSVEPNTGELFF
>NA|TRBV30|NA|TRBJ1-1
TGTGCCTGGAGTGGGGGTGGGGCCTCCTTGAACACTGAAGCTTTCTTT
CAWSGGGASLNTEAFF